This entry describes one T cell receptor (beta chain). What it binds is unknown. TCRB sequencing was done at Survey resolution level. Sequencing used immunoSEQ multiplex PCR; TCRdb keeps in-frame clones, though not all of them. Of 26,000 or so clones in the sample, approximately 78% were seen once. The sample's time point: 2014-2015 season, pre-vaccination. The data originate from a study of follicular helper T cells after annual influenza vaccination. Study conclusions and caveats: Plasmablast frequency change correlated with clonality change in ICOS+CD38+ cTfh.

Trimming pared 6 bases from V and 5 bases from J, leaving 9 bases between. The CDR3 is made up of 12 amino acids. CDR1 MNHEY and CDR2 SVGAGI come from the germline V gene. The rearrangement uses TRBV6-5 and TRBJ2-3; D not resolved. The sequenced sample was CXCR5+ CD38- circulating T follicular helper cells from blood, obtained on the day of influenza vaccination. Subset specified: circulating Tfh, non-naive CD4+CXCR5+PD-1+ (ICOS+CD38+ or ICOS-CD38-). The TCR originated in an adult who received the influenza vaccine. As DNA, the CDR3 is TGTGCCAGCAGCATATCGGGAGATACGCAGTATTTT. It specifies CASSISGDTQYF.